Below, 20 T cell receptor beta chains from the same sample are listed, as sequenced in a study of blood T cells in healthy people across ages. The second PCR ran about 6 to 12 cycles with a sample-barcoded 5' primer and J-beta primers. TCRdb passed the 5' RACE reads through MiXCR, listing each CDR3 protein once. The top ten clones hold around 13% of a sample with approximately 1,000,000 distinct CDR3 sequences, 30% to 40% of them seen once. Specimen: blood. These receptors were obtained from a man between 18 and 29 years old in good health.

V is TRBV9 and J is TRBJ2-3; D might be TRBD1 or TRBD2, each matching 5 bases. Trimming cost V 4 bases and J 0 bases, with 12 bases left between them. Germline V CDR1 and CDR2: SGDLS, YYNGEE. The CDR3 loop spans 15 amino acids. The CDR3 DNA is TGTGCCAGCAGCTCGATCGGGGCAAGCACAGATACGCAGTATTTT. Translated, it gives CASSSIGASTDTQYF.

About this clonotype: One junction end does not reproduce the germline sequence, and a read error may be involved. The rearrangement links TRBV5-1 to TRBJ2-2; TRBD1 aligns across 7 bases. The CDR3 loop spans 18 amino acids. Germline V gives CDR1 SGHRS, CDR2 YFSETQ. DNA of the CDR3: TGCGCCAGCAGCCGCTCCGGACAGGCAAATTGGAACACCGGGGAACTGTTTTTT. As protein: CASSRSGQANWNTGELFF.

The CDR3 protein is CASSYNKDRAPSDTQYF. DNA of the CDR3: TGCGCCAGCAGCTACAACAAGGACAGGGCCCCTTCAGATACGCAGTATTTT. J is TRBJ2-3 and V is TRBV5-1; 8 nucleotides agree with TRBD1. V was clipped by 3 bases and J by 4 bases; unmatched bases: 13. The CDR3 loop spans 17 amino acids. Germline assignment: CDR1 SGHRS and CDR2 YFSETQ.

This clonotype was recorded a few times. V usage is TRBV11-2 and J usage is TRBJ2-3; D gene unclear. The CDR3 length is 14 residues. Germline V gene data show CDR1 as SGHAT and CDR2 as FQNNGV. The germline V and J ends were trimmed by 9 bases and 0 bases, with 13 bases remaining between them. For the CDR3, the DNA is TGTGCCAGTTGCCCGGTCAGCAGCACAGATACGCAGTATTTT. Amino acids: CASCPVSSTDTQYF. The whole variable domain, filled in from reference TRBV11-2 and TRBJ2-3, reads EAGVAQSPRYKIIEKRQSVAFWCNPISGHATLYWYQQILGQGPKLLIQFQNNGVVDDSQLPKDRFSAERLKGVDSTLKIQPAKLEDSAVYLCASCPVSSTDTQYFGPGTRLTVL.

This rearrangement joins TRBV25-1 to TRBJ2-5; D tentatively reads TRBD1 or TRBD2 (5 bases each). The germline gives CDR1 MGHDK, CDR2 SYGVNS. V was clipped by 4 bases and J by 11 bases, with 17 bases between them. This CDR3 contains 13 residues. The CDR3 is CASSAGTGNEQYF. Here the CDR3 DNA reads TGTGCCAGCAGTGCAGGGACCGGCAATGAGCAGTACTTC. The variable domain in full, with the rest retrieved from reference TRBV25-1 and TRBJ2-5, is EADIYQTPRYLVIGTGKKITLECSQTMGHDKMYWYQQDPGMELHLIHYSYGVNSTEKGDLSSESTVSRIRTEHFPLTLESARPSHTSQYLCASSAGTGNEQYFGPGTRLLVL.

The J gene is TRBJ2-2, the V gene TRBV5-1, with D hard to call. V shed 2 bases and J shed 1 base, with 9 bases lying between them. In germline, CDR1 is SGHRS, CDR2 YFSETQ. The CDR3 runs 15 residues. The CDR3 protein is CASSFKEGNTGELFF. Written as DNA, the CDR3 is TGCGCCAGCAGCTTTAAAGAAGGGAACACCGGGGAGCTGTTTTTT.

There are a few counts of this clonotype. V is TRBV29-1 and J is TRBJ1-2; D might be TRBD1 (5 bases). Trimming left V 7 bases short and J 0 bases short, with 21 bases between. This CDR3 has 16 residues. Germline V lookup: CDR1 SQVTM, CDR2 ANQGSEA. In DNA form, the CDR3 reads TGCAGCGGGACCGGCTTCCGGGACGGGTCTAACTATGGCTACACCTTC. It specifies CSGTGFRDGSNYGYTF.

On this clonotype: Compared with germline, one end of the junction differs, possibly owing to a read error. The CDR3 coding sequence is TGTGCCAGCAGTGTGGGAGAGGACTACGGCTACACCTTC. Translation gives CASSVGEDYGYTF. The chain uses TRBV2 and TRBJ1-2; D gene ambiguous. The germline gives CDR1 SNHLY, CDR2 FYNNEI. The CDR3 runs to 13 residues.

About this clonotype: The junction and the germline gene differ at one end; a read error may be behind it. J is TRBJ1-2 and V is TRBV7-9; tentatively, D is TRBD1 (6 bases). The CDR3 consists of 11 residues. Germline CDR1 SEHNR, CDR2 FQNEAQ (reference sequence). As DNA, the CDR3 is TGTGCCAGCAGTCGAAGTGGGGGCTGCACCTTC. It yields the protein CASSRSGGCTF.

This clonotype was recorded at least ten times. The V call is TRBV5-1, the J call TRBJ1-1; the match to TRBD1 covers 9 bases. The CDR3 has 13 amino acids. With V trimmed by 7 bases and J by 0 bases, 1 base remained unmatched. Germline CDR1 is SGHRS and CDR2 is YFSETQ. The CDR3 protein is CASGDRVNTEAFF. As DNA, the CDR3 is TGCGCCAGCGGGGACAGGGTGAACACTGAAGCTTTCTTT.

CDR3 loop: CASSWGMGRGALSSYNEQYF. The CDR3 nucleotides are TGTGCCAGCAGCTGGGGGATGGGGCGGGGGGCCTTAAGCTCCTACAATGAGCAGTACTTC. The rearrangement links TRBV7-8 to TRBJ2-5; 8 bases are shared with TRBD2. V trimming: 4 bases; J trimming: 11 bases; junction bases outside the gene matches: 30. Germline V gene sequence: CDR1 SGHVS, CDR2 FQNEAQ. The CDR3 loop spans 20 amino acids.

V usage is TRBV2 and J usage is TRBJ2-3; TRBD2 matches 14 bases. The CDR3 consists of 18 residues. The V and J ends lost 2 bases and 1 base, in that order; junction bases with no gene match: 5. In germline, CDR1 is SNHLY, CDR2 FYNNEI. CDR3 bases: TGTGCCAGCAGTGAATACCGACTAGCGGGGGGGCGCACAGATACGCAGTATTTT. Its protein product is CASSEYRLAGGRTDTQYF.

CDR3 in DNA: TGTGCCAGCAGCTTGGAACAGGGCAAGGAGCAGTTCTTC. Its translation is CASSLEQGKEQFF. This sequence joins TRBV7-2 and TRBJ2-1, with D tentatively TRBD1 (6 bases). The germline V gene has CDR1 SGHTA and CDR2 FQGNSA. V was shortened by 3 bases and J by 10 bases, with 13 bases between the two germline ends. This CDR3 is built from 13 residues.

The V call is TRBV30, the J call TRBJ2-2, with D perhaps TRBD2 (5 bases). Germline V lookup: CDR1 GTSNPN, CDR2 SVGIG (reference sequence). V was cut by 0 bases and J by 13 bases, with 9 bases left in between. This CDR3 has 11 residues. CDR3 DNA sequence: TGTGCCTGGAGTGTACTAGAAGGGCTGTTTTTT. As protein: CAWSVLEGLFF.

The V gene is TRBV4-3, the J gene TRBJ2-6, with D uncertain. The length of the CDR3 is 15 residues. Germline assignment: CDR1 LGHNA and CDR2 YSLEER. V shed 3 bases and J shed 1 base, with 7 bases lying between them. The CDR3 region is CASSHDTSGANVLTF. DNA of the CDR3: TGCGCCAGCAGCCATGACACATCTGGGGCCAACGTCCTGACTTTC.

This chain uses TRBV7-2 with TRBJ1-1; possible D gene TRBD1, 6 bases. The CDR3 sequence is 16 residues long. CDR1 is SGHTA, CDR2 FQGNSA, per germline. Trimming pared 5 bases from V and 5 bases from J, leaving 21 bases between. The CDR3 reads CASSDSRGLRRTEAFF. CDR3 DNA: TGTGCCAGCAGCGACTCCAGGGGACTCCGCAGGACTGAAGCTTTCTTT. Supplemented by reference TRBV7-2 and TRBJ1-1, the full variable domain reads GAGVSQSPSNKVTEKGKDVELRCDPISGHTALYWYRQSLGQGLEFLIYFQGNSAPDKSGLPSDRFSAERTGGSVSTLTIQRTQQEDSAVYLCASSDSRGLRRTEAFFGQGTRLTVV.

This chain links TRBV2 with TRBJ2-7; 8 positions match TRBD2. V was clipped by 0 bases and J by 3 bases; unmatched bases: 7. Looked up from germline, CDR1 is SNHLY and CDR2 is FYNNEI. This CDR3 spans 16 amino acids. In DNA form, the CDR3 reads TGTGCCAGCAGTGAAGCTGCGGGGGGCGGCTTCTACGAGCAGTACTTC. Translation: CASSEAAGGGFYEQYF.

Note on this clonotype: A much larger clone differs from this one at a single base, so this may be a read error. The chain recombines TRBV12-3 or TRBV12-4 with TRBJ2-1, with TRBD1 identical over 7 bases. The CDR3 sequence is 15 residues long. CDR3 nucleotide sequence: TGTGCCAGCAGTTTAAGACAGGGATCCTACAATGAGCGGTTCTTC. The encoded protein is CASSLRQGSYNERFF.

This clonotype occurred a few times. The chain couples TRBV6-5 to TRBJ1-2, with a weak D call TRBD1 (5 bases). Germline CDR1 reads MNHEY; CDR2 reads SVGAGI. This CDR3 is built from 17 residues. V was shortened by 0 bases and J by 3 bases, with 17 bases between the two germline ends. CDR3 in DNA: TGTGCCAGCAGTTACTCGATTGGGGCGGCGGAACACTATGGCTACACCTTC. Protein: CASSYSIGAAEHYGYTF.

The V and J genes are TRBV20-1 and TRBJ1-1; 8 nucleotides match TRBD1. The ends lost 0 bases at V and 1 base at J; junction bases unmatched: 1. Germline assignment: CDR1 DFQATT and CDR2 SNEGSKA (reference sequence). CDR3 length: 14 residues. Here the CDR3 DNA reads TGCAGTGCTAGAGAGCAGGGGGCGAACACTGAAGCTTTCTTT. Protein: CSAREQGANTEAFF.